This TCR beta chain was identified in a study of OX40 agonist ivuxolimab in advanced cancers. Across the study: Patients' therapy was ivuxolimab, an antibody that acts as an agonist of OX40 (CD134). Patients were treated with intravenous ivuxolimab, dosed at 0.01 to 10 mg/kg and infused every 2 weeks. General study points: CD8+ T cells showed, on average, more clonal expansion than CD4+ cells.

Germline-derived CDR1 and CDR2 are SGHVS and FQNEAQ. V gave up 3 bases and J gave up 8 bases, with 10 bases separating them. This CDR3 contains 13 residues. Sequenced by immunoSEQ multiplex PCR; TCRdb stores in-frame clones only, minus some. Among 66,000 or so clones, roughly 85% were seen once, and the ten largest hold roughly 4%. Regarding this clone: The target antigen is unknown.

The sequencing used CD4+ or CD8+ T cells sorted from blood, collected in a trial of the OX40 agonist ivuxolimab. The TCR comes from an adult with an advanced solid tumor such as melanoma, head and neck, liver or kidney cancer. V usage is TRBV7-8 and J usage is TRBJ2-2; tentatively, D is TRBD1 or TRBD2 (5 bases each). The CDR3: CASSLTGTGELFF. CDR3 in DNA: TGTGCCAGCAGCTTGACCGGGACGGGGGAGCTGTTTTTT.